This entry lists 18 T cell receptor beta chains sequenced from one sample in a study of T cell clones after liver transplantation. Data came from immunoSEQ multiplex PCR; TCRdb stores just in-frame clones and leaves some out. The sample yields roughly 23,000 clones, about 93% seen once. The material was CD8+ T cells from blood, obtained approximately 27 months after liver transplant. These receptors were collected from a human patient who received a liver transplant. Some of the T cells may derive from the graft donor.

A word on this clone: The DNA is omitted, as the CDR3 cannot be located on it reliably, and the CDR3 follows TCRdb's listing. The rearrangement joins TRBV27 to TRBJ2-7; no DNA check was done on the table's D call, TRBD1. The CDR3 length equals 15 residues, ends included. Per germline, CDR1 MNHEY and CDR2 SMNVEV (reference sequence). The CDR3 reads CASSSSTQEGYEQYF.

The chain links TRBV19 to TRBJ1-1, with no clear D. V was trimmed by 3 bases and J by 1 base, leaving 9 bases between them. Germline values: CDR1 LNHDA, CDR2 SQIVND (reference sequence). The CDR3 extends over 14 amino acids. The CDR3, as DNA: TGTGCCAGTAGTATGTTCACGGGGAACACTGAAGCTTTCTTT. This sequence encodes CASSMFTGNTEAFF.

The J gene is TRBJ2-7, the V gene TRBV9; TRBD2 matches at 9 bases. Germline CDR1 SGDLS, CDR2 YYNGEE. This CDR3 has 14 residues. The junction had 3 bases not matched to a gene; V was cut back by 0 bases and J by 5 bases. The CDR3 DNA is TGTGCCAGCAGCGTAGCTGGACTAGCGCACGAGCAGTACTTC. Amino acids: CASSVAGLAHEQYF.

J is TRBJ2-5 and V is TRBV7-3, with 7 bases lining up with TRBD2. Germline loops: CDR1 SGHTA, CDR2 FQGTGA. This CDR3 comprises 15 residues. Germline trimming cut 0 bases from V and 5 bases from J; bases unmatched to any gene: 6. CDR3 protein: CASSLTGGSGETQYF. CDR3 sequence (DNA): TGTGCCAGCAGCTTAACTGGCGGGAGTGGTGAGACCCAGTACTTC.

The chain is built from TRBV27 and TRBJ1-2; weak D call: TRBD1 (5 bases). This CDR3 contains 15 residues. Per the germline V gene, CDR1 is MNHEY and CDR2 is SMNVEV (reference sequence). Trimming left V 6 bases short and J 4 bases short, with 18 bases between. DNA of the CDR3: TGTGCCAGCAGATACGGGACGGAAAAACTCTATGGCTACACCTTC. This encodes CASRYGTEKLYGYTF.

The CDR3 region has the DNA TGTGCCAGCAGTTTCGAGGGAGTTGAGCAGTTCTTC. Translating it yields CASSFEGVEQFF. This chain connects TRBV11-2 to TRBJ2-1; maybe TRBD2 (5 bases). The germline V gene encodes CDR1 SGHAT and CDR2 FQNNGV. The CDR3 is 12 residues long. The V end lost 6 bases, the J end lost 9 bases, and 12 bases lay between the germline ends.

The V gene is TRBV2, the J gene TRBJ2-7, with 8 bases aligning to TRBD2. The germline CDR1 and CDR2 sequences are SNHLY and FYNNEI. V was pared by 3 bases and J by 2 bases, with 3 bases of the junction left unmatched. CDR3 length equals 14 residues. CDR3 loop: CASSDGAGAYEQYF. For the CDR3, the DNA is TGTGCCAGCAGTGATGGAGCGGGGGCCTACGAGCAGTACTTC.

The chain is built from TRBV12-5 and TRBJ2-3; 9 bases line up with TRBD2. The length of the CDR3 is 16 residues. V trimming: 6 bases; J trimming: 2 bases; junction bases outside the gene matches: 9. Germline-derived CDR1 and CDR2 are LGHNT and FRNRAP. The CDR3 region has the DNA TGTGCTAGTGGACTGGGACTAGCCAATCCCACAGATACGCAGTATTTT. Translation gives CASGLGLANPTDTQYF.

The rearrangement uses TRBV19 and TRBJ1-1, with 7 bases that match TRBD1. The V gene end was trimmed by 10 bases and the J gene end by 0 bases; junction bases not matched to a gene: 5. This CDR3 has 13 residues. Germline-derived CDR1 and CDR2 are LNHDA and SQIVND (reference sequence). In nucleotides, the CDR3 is TGTGCCACCACAGGGGCATTGAACACTGAAGCTTTCTTT. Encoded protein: CATTGALNTEAFF.

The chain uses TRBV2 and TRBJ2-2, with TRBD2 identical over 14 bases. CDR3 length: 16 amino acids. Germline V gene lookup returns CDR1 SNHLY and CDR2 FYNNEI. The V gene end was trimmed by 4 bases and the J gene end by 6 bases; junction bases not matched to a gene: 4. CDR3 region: CASSVGLAGVSGELFF. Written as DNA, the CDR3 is TGTGCCAGCAGTGTGGGACTAGCGGGAGTTTCCGGGGAGCTGTTTTTT.

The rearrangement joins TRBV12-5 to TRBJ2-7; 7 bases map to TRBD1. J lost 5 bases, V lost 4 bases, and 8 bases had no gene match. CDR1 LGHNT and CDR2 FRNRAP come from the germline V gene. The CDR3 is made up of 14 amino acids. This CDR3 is CASGSDRAIDEQYF. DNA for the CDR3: TGTGCTAGTGGTTCCGACAGGGCAATCGACGAGCAGTACTTC. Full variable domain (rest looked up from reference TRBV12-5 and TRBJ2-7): DARVTQTPRHKVTEMGQEVTMRCQPILGHNTVFWYRQTMMQGLELLAYFRNRAPLDDSGMPKDRFSAEMPDATLATLKIQPSEPRDSAVYFCASGSDRAIDEQYFGPGTRLTVT.

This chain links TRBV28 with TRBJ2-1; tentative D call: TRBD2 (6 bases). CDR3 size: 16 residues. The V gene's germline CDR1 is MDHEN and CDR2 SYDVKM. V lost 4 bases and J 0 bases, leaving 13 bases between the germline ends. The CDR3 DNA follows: TGTGCCAGCAGTTCCCAGCGGAGGGGCTCCTACAATGAGCAGTTCTTC. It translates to CASSSQRRGSYNEQFF.

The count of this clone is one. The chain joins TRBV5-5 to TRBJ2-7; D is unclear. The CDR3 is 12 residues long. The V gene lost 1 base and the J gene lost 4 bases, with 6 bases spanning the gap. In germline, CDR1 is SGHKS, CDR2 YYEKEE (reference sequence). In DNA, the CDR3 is TGTGCCAGCAGCTTGCTGGGTTACGAGCAGTACTTC. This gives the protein CASSLLGYEQYF.

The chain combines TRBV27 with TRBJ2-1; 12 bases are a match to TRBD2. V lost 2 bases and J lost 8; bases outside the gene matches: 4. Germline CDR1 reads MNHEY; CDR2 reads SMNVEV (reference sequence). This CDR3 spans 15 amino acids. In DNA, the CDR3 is TGTGCCAGCAGTTTAGTGACTAGCGGGAGTGATGAGCAGTTCTTC. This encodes CASSLVTSGSDEQFF.

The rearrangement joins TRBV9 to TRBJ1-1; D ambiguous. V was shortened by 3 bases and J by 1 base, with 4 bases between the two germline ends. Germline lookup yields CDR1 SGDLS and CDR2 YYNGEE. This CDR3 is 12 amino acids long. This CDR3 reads CASSAGNTEAFF. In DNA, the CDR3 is TGTGCCAGCAGCGCAGGGAACACTGAAGCTTTCTTT. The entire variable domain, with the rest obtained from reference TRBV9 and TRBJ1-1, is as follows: DSGVTQTPKHLITATGQRVTLRCSPRSGDLSVYWYQQSLDQGLQFLIQYYNGEERAKGNILERFSAQQFPDLHSELNLSSLELGDSALYFCASSAGNTEAFFGQGTRLTVV.

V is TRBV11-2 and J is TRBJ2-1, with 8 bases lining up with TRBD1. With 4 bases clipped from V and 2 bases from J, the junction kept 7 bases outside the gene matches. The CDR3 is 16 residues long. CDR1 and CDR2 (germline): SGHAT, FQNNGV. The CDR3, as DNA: TGTGCCAGCAGCTCGCGCCGGGACAGGACCTACAATGAGCAGTTCTTC. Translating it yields CASSSRRDRTYNEQFF.

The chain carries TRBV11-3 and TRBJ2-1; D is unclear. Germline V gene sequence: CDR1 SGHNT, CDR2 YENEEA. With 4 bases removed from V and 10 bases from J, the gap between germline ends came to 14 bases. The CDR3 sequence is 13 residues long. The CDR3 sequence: CASSSPTRGEQFF. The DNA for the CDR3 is TGTGCCAGCAGCTCACCAACCCGCGGAGAGCAGTTCTTC. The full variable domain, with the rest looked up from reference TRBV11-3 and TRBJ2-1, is EAGVVQSPRYKIIEKKQPVAFWCNPISGHNTLYWYLQNLGQGPELLIRYENEEAVDDSQLPKDRFSAERLKGVDSTLKIQPAELGDSAVYLCASSSPTRGEQFFGPGTRLTVL.

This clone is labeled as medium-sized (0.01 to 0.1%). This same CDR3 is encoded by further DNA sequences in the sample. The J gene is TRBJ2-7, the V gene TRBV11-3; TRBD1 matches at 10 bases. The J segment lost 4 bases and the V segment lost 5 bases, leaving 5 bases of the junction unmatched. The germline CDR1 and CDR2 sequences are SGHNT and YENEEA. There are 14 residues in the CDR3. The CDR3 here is CASSPGTGEYEQYF. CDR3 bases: TGTGCCAGCAGCCCCGGGACAGGGGAATACGAGCAGTACTTC.